The 5 T cell receptor beta chains below were found in one sample sequenced in a study of blood T cell repertoires in COVID-19. TCRdb keeps only in-frame clones here, not all; method: immunoSEQ multiplex PCR. The sample has 100,000 or so clones, about four fifths seen once. The sample was peripheral blood. These receptors came from a woman older than 75 with acute or convalescent COVID-19.

This chain joins TRBV29-1 and TRBJ2-5; 7 positions agree with TRBD2. The CDR3 runs to 12 residues. V lost 4 bases and J lost 5; bases outside the gene matches: 4. Germline V gives CDR1 SQVTM, CDR2 ANQGSEA. The CDR3 nucleotides read TGCAGCGTTGTCGCGGGGGAGGAGACCCAGTACTTC. Residues: CSVVAGEETQYF.

The genes are TRBV19 and TRBJ2-2, with TRBD1 identical over 9 bases. Germline CDR1 reads LNHDA; CDR2 reads SQIVND (reference sequence). There are 14 residues in the CDR3. Unmatched junction bases numbered 6, after V lost 7 bases and J lost 6 bases. The CDR3 region is CASKIQGAAGELFF. CDR3 DNA: TGTGCCAGTAAGATACAGGGGGCGGCCGGGGAGCTGTTTTTT.

V is TRBV4-1 and J is TRBJ1-4, with 8 bases aligning to TRBD1. V lost 5 bases to trimming and J lost 8 bases; unmatched junction nucleotides: 10. Germline values: CDR1 MGHRA, CDR2 YSYEKL. The CDR3 is made up of 15 amino acids. The CDR3: CASSADRGVFEKLFF. DNA of the CDR3: TGCGCCAGCAGCGCCGACAGGGGAGTTTTCGAAAAACTGTTTTTT.

The chain combines TRBV5-4 with TRBJ2-7, with 11 bases identical to TRBD1. V lost 2 bases, J lost 4 bases, and 8 bases stayed unmatched. CDR1 is SGHNT, CDR2 YYREEE, per germline (reference sequence). The CDR3 covers 16 residues. CDR3: CASSFMPGQGVYEQYF. CDR3 in DNA: TGTGCCAGCAGCTTCATGCCGGGACAGGGGGTTTACGAGCAGTACTTC. The variable domain in full, with the rest retrieved from reference TRBV5-4 and TRBJ2-7, is ETGVTQSPTHLIKTRGQQVTLRCSSQSGHNTVSWYQQALGQGPQFIFQYYREEENGRGNFPPRFSGLQFPNYSSELNVNALELDDSALYLCASSFMPGQGVYEQYFGPGTRLTVT.

The chain couples TRBV28 to TRBJ2-7; D is possibly TRBD2 (6 bases). Germline assignment: CDR1 MDHEN and CDR2 SYDVKM. The CDR3 loop spans 13 amino acids. V was clipped by 3 bases and J by 2 bases, with 8 bases between them. DNA of the CDR3: TGTGCCAGCAGTTTCGGCGGGACCTACGAGCAGTACTTC. It translates to CASSFGGTYEQYF.